The rows below give T cell receptor beta chains drawn from one sample of a study of T cell repertoires in cytomegalovirus infection. TCRdb called the reads again in MiXCR, with one record for every CDR3 protein. The data show some 680,000 distinct CDR3 sequences, 35% to 40% seen once. Sequencing was done on a sample of PBMCs. These receptors all come from a human donor in good health (CMV status not recorded). Some clones in this sample may be carry-over from other donors' samples. The CDR3 runs from the conserved cysteine through the conserved F or W. A D gene is named only where the DNA matches it firmly. Size values are once, few and many counts, or a class for expanded clones, and some rows have none.

TRBV18	.	TRBJ1-6	.	CASSPFDPGTGGLAPLHF	TGTGCCAGCTCACCTTTTGATCCCGGTACGGGCGGGTTGGCACCCCTCCACTTT
TRBV20-1	few	TRBJ1-1	.	CSARVSVNTEAFF	TGCAGTGCTAGAGTTTCAGTGAACACTGAAGCTTTCTTT
TRBV11-2	.	TRBJ2-4	.	CASSTPGVSKNIQYF	TGTGCCAGCAGCACCCCGGGGGTCTCCAAAAACATTCAGTACTTC
TRBV6-5	.	TRBJ1-2	.	CARSYHSNYGYTF	TGTGCCCGCAGTTATCACAGTAACTATGGCTACACCTTC
TRBV7-6	.	TRBJ2-2	TRBD1	CASSFYLGQGSGTGELFF	TGTGCCAGCAGCTTCTATTTAGGACAGGGGTCGGGCACCGGGGAGCTGTTTTTT
TRBV7-8	.	TRBJ2-2	TRBD2	CASKGELAGFLSTGELFF	TGTGCCAGCAAGGGAGAACTAGCGGGGTTCTTGTCCACCGGGGAGCTGTTTTTT
TRBV12-3/TRBV12-4	many	TRBJ1-5	.	CASSLSQADDQPQHF	TGTGCCAGCAGTTTGAGCCAAGCTGATGATCAGCCCCAGCATTTT
TRBV6-8	.	TRBJ2-4	TRBD1	CASIGTVTGNIQYF	TGTGCCAGCATTGGGACAGTTACGGGAAACATTCAGTACTTC
TRBV5-1	.	TRBJ1-5	TRBD1	CASSATGGENQPQHF	TGCGCCAGCAGCGCGACAGGGGGTGAAAATCAGCCCCAGCATTTT
TRBV10-3	.	TRBJ2-3	.	CAISDAGGVTDTQYF	TGTGCCATCAGTGATGCCGGGGGAGTCACAGATACGCAGTATTTT
TRBV7-2	few	TRBJ2-1	.	CASSQMGVPTNYNEQFF	TGTGCCAGCAGCCAAATGGGGGTACCAACGAATTACAATGAGCAGTTCTTC